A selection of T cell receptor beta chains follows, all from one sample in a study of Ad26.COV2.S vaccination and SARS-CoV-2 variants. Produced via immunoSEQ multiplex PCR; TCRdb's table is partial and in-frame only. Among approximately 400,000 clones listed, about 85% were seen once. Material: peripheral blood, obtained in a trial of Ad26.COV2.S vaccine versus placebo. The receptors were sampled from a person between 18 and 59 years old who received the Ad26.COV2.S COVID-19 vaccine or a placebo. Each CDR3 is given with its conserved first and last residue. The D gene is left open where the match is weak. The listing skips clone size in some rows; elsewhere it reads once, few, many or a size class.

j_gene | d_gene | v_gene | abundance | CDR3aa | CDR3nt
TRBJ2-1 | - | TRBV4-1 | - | CASSQEGQVGGNEQFF | TGCGCCAGCAGCCAAGAAGGGCAGGTGGGAGGCAATGAGCAGTTCTTC
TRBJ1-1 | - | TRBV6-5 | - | CASREWAEAFF | TGTGCCAGCAGGGAGTGGGCTGAAGCTTTCTTT
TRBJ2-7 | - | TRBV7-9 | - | CASSRQDYYEQYF | TGTGCCAGCAGCCGACAGGACTACTACGAGCAGTACTTC
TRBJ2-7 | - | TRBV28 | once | CASKNQRSSYEQYF | TGTGCCAGCAAGAACCAGCGGTCCTCCTACGAGCAGTACTTC
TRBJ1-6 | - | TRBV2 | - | CASRGSSDSPLHF | TGTGCCAGCAGAGGAAGCTCGGATTCACCCCTCCACTTT
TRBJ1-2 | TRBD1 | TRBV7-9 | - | CASSSAGTGEGYTF | TGTGCCAGCAGCTCAGCCGGGACAGGGGAGGGCTACACCTTC
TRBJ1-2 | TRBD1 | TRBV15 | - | CATSTADRGNYGYTF | TGTGCCACCAGCACCGCGGACAGGGGCAATTATGGCTACACCTTC
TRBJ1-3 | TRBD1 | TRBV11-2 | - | CASSLGQSSGNTIYF | TGTGCCAGCAGCTTGGGACAGAGCTCTGGAAACACCATATATTTT
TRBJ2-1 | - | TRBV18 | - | CASSPGFTAYNEQFF | TGTGCCAGCTCACCGGGGTTTACGGCCTACAATGAGCAGTTCTTC
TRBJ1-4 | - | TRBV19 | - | CASNRGGSNEKLFF | TGTGCCAGTAACCGTGGGGGCTCGAATGAAAAACTGTTTTTT
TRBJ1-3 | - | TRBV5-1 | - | CASSNPGDLAIYF | TGCGCCAGCAGTAACCCAGGGGACCTCGCCATATATTTT
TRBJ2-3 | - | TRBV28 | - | CASSLAIRTDTQYF | TGTGCCAGCAGTTTGGCCATTCGCACAGATACGCAGTATTTT
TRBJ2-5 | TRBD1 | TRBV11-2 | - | CASSRDRVYQETQYF | TGTGCCAGCAGTCGGGACAGGGTATACCAAGAGACCCAGTACTTC
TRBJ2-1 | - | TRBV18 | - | CASSPLGGHRYEQFF | TGTGCCAGCTCACCCTTAGGGGGGCATCGTTATGAGCAGTTCTTC
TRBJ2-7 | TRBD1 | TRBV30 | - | CAWSVLGTGAYEQYF | TGTGCCTGGAGTGTACTCGGGACAGGGGCCTACGAGCAGTACTTC
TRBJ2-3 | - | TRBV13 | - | CASSLRADTQYF | TGTGCCAGCAGCTTACGGGCGGATACGCAGTATTTT
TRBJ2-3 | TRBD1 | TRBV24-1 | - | CATSDPGQGAFGTDTQYF | TGTGCCACCAGTGATCCGGGACAGGGGGCATTCGGCACAGATACGCAGTATTTT
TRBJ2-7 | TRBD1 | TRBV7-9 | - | CASSIRDRASYEQYF | TGTGCCAGCAGCATCCGGGACAGGGCGTCCTACGAGCAGTACTTC
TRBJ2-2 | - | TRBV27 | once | CASSFLIGTSENTGELFF | TGTGCCAGCAGTTTCTTAATTGGGACCTCAGAGAACACCGGGGAGCTGTTTTTT
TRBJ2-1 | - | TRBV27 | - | CASSPMGTRNEQFF | TGTGCCAGCAGTCCGATGGGGACTCGCAATGAGCAGTTCTTC
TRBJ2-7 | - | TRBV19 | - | CASTVGGGPYEQYF | TGTGCCAGTACCGTAGGGGGAGGGCCTTACGAGCAGTACTTC
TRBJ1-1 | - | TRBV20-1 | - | CSASSPRDTNTEAFF | TGCAGTGCTAGTTCTCCACGGGATACGAACACTGAAGCTTTCTTT
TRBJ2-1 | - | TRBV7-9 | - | CASSLDSSYNEQFF | TGTGCCAGCAGCTTAGACTCTTCCTACAATGAGCAGTTCTTC
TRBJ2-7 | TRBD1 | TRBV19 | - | CASSPRQGVYEQYF | TGTGCCAGTAGTCCGAGACAGGGGGTATACGAGCAGTACTTC
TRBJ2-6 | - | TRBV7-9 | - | CASSPRVASSGANVLTF | TGTGCCAGCAGCCCCCGGGTAGCGAGCTCTGGGGCCAACGTCCTGACTTTC
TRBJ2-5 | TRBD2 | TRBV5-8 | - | CASSLVAAGGLETQYF | TGTGCCAGCAGCTTGGTCGCAGCGGGAGGGTTGGAGACCCAGTACTTC
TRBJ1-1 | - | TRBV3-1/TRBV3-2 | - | CASSQGQGIFAFF | TGTGCCAGCAGCCAAGGGCAGGGGATTTTTGCTTTCTTT
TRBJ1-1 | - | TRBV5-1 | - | CASSGGWNTEAFF | TGCGCCAGTTCGGGAGGTTGGAACACTGAAGCTTTCTTT
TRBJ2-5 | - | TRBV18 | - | CASSPLGDQETQYF | TGTGCCAGCTCACCACTAGGGGACCAAGAGACCCAGTACTTC